The 8 T cell receptor beta chains below were found in one sample sequenced in a study of beta chain features in type 1 diabetes listed by TCRdb under 2018. Libraries were constructed by the immunoSEQ multiplex PCR assay. The High Capacity cDNA Reverse Transcription Kit was used to reverse transcribe all of the isolated RNA, meaning that expressed TCRB transcripts were what got sequenced. TCRdb provides this immuneACCESS table in a form limited to in-frame rearrangements. Some clones are lacking; in checked studies, under half of them reflect an unresolved V gene, and why the rest are absent is not known. For this sample there are under 900,000 clones; 15% to 20% appear just once. Of the sample, about 0.02% falls within the top ten clones. Sample: naive CD4+ T cells from blood. Taken with the paper, the label for cell subset or site translates to: true naive CD4+ T cells. The receptors come from a woman aged 18 to 35 in good health.

V and J are TRBV7-9 and TRBJ2-5; the D call may be TRBD1 or TRBD2 (5 bases each). V gave up 1 base and J gave up 5 bases, with 14 bases separating them. The germline V gene encodes CDR1 SEHNR and CDR2 FQNEAQ (reference sequence). The CDR3 length is 15 residues. The DNA for the CDR3 is TGTGCCAGCAGCTTAGGTGTGGGAGCAGGGGAGACCCAGTACTTC. Amino acid sequence: CASSLGVGAGETQYF.

In regard to this clone: A junction boundary mismatches the germline segment, possibly from a read error. V is TRBV7-9 and J is TRBJ2-3, with D tentatively TRBD2 (5 bases). This CDR3 contains 14 residues. Germline-derived CDR1 and CDR2 are SEHNR and FQNEAQ (reference sequence). CDR3 nucleotides: TGTGTCAGCAGCTTGAGGGTCAGCACAGATACGCAGTATTTT. It codes for CVSSLRVSTDTQYF. Full variable domain (rest looked up from reference TRBV7-9 and TRBJ2-3): DTGVSQNPRHKITKRGQNVTFRCDPISEHNRLYWYRQTLGQGPEFLTYFQNEAQLEKSRLLSDRFSAERPKGSFSTLEIQRTEQGDSAMYLCVSSLRVSTDTQYFGPGTRLTVL.

V and J are TRBV7-2 and TRBJ1-2; unclear D gene. In germline, CDR1 is SGHTA, CDR2 FQGNSA. The CDR3 contains 13 residues. V was clipped by 3 bases and J by 7 bases, with 12 bases between them. The CDR3 nucleotides read TGTGCCAGCAGCTTGTGGGTGTCGGGTGGCTACACCTTC. It yields the protein CASSLWVSGGYTF.

The V gene is TRBV11-1, the J gene TRBJ2-2; tentatively, D is TRBD2 (6 bases). The CDR3 spans 15 residues. The germline V gene encodes CDR1 SGHAT and CDR2 FQDESV (reference sequence). Deletions cut 5 bases from V and 3 bases from J, with 13 bases between. This CDR3 is CASSRTTFYTGELFF. DNA of the CDR3: TGTGCCAGCAGCCGGACTACCTTTTACACCGGGGAGCTGTTTTTT.

This clone was seen a handful of times. The CDR3 nucleotides are TGTGCCAGCAGCCGTTATAGCGGGAGGGACAATGAGCAGTTCTTC. Its protein is CASSRYSGRDNEQFF. This chain joins TRBV5-6 and TRBJ2-1; 11 nucleotides align to TRBD2. J was trimmed by 5 bases and V by 4 bases; bases with no gene match: 5. Germline values: CDR1 SGHDT, CDR2 YYEEEE. The CDR3 has 15 amino acids. Supplemented by reference TRBV5-6 and TRBJ2-1, the full variable domain reads DAGVTQSPTHLIKTRGQQVTLRCSPKSGHDTVSWYQQALGQGPQFIFQYYEEEERQRGNFPDRFSGHQFPNYSSELNVNALLLGDSALYLCASSRYSGRDNEQFFGPGTRLTVL.

The rearrangement joins TRBV25-1 to TRBJ2-2, with a tentative D call TRBD2 (6 bases). The germline V gene encodes CDR1 MGHDK and CDR2 SYGVNS. The germline V and J ends were trimmed by 6 bases and 4 bases, with 12 bases remaining between them. The CDR3 covers 14 residues. The chain's CDR3 is CASRGGASTGELFF. CDR3 sequence (DNA): TGTGCCAGCAGGGGGGGAGCGTCCACCGGGGAGCTGTTTTTT.

This clone has ten or more counts. The rearrangement links TRBV28 to TRBJ2-7; D may correspond to TRBD1 or TRBD2 (5 bases each). Germline V gene lookup returns CDR1 MDHEN and CDR2 SYDVKM. The CDR3 is 14 amino acids. Trimming removed 4 bases from V and 3 bases from J, with 13 bases in between. The CDR3: CASSSPGRLYEQYF. CDR3 coding DNA: TGTGCCAGCAGTTCCCCGGGACGGCTCTACGAGCAGTACTTC.

The chain uses TRBV18 and TRBJ2-4, with TRBD2 matching over 9 bases. The CDR3 extends over 18 amino acids. Unmatched junction bases numbered 15, after V lost 6 bases and J lost 3 bases. Germline CDR1 is KGHSH and CDR2 is LQKENI. CDR3 loop: CASSLLAMREGSKNIQYF. For the CDR3, the DNA is TGTGCCAGCTCCCTCCTTGCGATGCGGGAGGGCAGCAAAAACATTCAGTACTTC. The full variable domain, its missing parts supplied by reference TRBV18 and TRBJ2-4, is NAGVMQNPRHLVRRRGQEARLRCSPMKGHSHVYWYRQLPEEGLKFMVYLQKENIIDESGMPKERFSAEFPKEGPSILRIQQVVRGDSAAYFCASSLLAMREGSKNIQYFGAGTRLSVL.